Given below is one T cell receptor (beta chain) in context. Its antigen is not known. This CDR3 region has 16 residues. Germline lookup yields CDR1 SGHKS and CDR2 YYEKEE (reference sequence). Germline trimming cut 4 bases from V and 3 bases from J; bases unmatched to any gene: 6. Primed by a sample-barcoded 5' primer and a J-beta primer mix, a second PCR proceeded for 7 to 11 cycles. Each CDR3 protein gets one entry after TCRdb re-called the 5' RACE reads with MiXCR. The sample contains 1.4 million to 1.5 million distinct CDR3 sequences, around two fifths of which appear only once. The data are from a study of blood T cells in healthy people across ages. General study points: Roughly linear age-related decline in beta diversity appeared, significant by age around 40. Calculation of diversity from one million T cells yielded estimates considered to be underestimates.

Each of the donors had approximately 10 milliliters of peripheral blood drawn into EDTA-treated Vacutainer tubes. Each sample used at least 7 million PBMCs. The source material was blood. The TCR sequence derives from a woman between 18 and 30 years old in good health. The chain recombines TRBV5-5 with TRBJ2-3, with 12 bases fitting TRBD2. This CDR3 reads CASSARLAGETDTQYF. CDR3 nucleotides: TGTGCCAGCAGCGCGCGACTAGCGGGAGAGACAGATACGCAGTATTTT. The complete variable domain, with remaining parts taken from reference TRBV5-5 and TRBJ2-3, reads DAGVTQSPTHLIKTRGQQVTLRCSPISGHKSVSWYQQVLGQGPQFIFQYYEKEERGRGNFPDRFSARQFPNYSSELNVNALLLGDSALYLCASSARLAGETDTQYFGPGTRLTVL.